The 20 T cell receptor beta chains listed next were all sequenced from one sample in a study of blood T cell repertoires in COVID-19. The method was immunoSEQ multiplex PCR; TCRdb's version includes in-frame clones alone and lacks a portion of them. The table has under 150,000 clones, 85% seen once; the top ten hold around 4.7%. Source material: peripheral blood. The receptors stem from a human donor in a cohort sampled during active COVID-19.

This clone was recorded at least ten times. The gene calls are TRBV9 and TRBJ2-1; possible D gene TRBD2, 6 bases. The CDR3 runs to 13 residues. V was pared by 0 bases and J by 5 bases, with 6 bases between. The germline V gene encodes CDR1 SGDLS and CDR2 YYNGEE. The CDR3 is CASSVGTNNEQFF. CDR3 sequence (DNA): TGTGCCAGCAGCGTAGGGACTAACAATGAGCAGTTCTTC.

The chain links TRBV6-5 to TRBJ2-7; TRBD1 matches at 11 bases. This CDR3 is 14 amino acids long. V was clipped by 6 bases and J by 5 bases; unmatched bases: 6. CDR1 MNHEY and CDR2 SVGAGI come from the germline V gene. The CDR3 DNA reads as TGTGCCAGCAGCTACCGGGACAGGGGGGACGAGCAGTACGTC. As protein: CASSYRDRGDEQYV.

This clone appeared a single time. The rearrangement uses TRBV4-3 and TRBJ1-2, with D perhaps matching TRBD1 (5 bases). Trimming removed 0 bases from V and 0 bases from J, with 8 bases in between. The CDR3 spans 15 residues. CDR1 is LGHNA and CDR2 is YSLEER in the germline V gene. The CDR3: CASSQERGANYGYTF. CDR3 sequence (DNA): TGCGCCAGCAGCCAAGAACGGGGGGCTAACTATGGCTACACCTTC.

The CDR3 loop is CAWTGPMNTEAFF. CDR3 in DNA: TGTGCCTGGACAGGGCCCATGAACACTGAAGCTTTCTTT. V usage is TRBV30 and J usage is TRBJ1-1; weak D call: TRBD1 (5 bases). Germline V gene data show CDR1 as GTSNPN and CDR2 as SVGIG (reference sequence). The CDR3 loop spans 13 amino acids. V shed 4 bases and J shed 0 bases, with 9 bases lying between them.

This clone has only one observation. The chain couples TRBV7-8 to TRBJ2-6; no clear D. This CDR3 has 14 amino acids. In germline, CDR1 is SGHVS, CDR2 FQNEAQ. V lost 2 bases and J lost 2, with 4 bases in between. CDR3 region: CASSLTTGANVLTF. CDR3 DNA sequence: TGTGCCAGCAGCTTAACTACTGGGGCCAACGTCCTGACTTTC. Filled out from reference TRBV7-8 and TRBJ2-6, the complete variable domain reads GAGVSQSPRYKVAKRGQDVALRCDPISGHVSLFWYQQALGQGPEFLTYFQNEAQLDKSGLPSDRFFAERPEGSVSTLKIQRTQQEDSAVYLCASSLTTGANVLTFGAGSRLTVL.

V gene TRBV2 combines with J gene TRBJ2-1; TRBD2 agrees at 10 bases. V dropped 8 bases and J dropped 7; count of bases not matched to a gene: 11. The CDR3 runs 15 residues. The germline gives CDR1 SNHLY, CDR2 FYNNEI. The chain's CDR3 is CASGGTSGEGNEQFF. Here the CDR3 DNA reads TGTGCCAGCGGGGGAACTAGCGGGGAGGGAAATGAGCAGTTCTTC.

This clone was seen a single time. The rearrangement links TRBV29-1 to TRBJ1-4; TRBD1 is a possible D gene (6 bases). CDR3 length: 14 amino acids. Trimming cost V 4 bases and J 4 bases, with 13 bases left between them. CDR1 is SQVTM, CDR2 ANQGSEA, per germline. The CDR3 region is CSVVKGQLNEKLFF. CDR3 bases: TGCAGCGTTGTAAAGGGACAACTTAATGAAAAACTGTTTTTT.

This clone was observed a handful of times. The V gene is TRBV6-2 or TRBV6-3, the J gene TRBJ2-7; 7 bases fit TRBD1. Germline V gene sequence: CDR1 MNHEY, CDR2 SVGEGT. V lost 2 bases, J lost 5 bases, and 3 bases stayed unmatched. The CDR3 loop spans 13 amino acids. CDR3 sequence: CASSYLDRDEQYV. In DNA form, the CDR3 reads TGTGCCAGCAGTTACCTCGACAGGGACGAGCAGTACGTC.

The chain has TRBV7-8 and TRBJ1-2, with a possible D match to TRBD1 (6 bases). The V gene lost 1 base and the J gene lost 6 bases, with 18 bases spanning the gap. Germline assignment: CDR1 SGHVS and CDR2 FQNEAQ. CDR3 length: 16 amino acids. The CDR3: CASSLGGGRGTHGYTF. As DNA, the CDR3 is TGTGCCAGCAGCTTAGGGGGGGGCAGGGGTACCCATGGCTACACCTTC. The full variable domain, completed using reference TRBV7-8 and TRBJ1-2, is GAGVSQSPRYKVAKRGQDVALRCDPISGHVSLFWYQQALGQGPEFLTYFQNEAQLDKSGLPSDRFFAERPEGSVSTLKIQRTQQEDSAVYLCASSLGGGRGTHGYTFGSGTRLTVV.

CDR3 nucleotide sequence: TGTGCCAGCATGGGACTAGGGGGCCAAGAGACCCAGTACTTC. Protein product: CASMGLGGQETQYF. The rearrangement links TRBV6-5 to TRBJ2-5; 8 bases are a match to TRBD2. J gave up 1 base and V 7 bases, and 5 bases lay outside the gene matches. CDR3 length: 14 amino acids. The germline gives CDR1 MNHEY, CDR2 SVGAGI.

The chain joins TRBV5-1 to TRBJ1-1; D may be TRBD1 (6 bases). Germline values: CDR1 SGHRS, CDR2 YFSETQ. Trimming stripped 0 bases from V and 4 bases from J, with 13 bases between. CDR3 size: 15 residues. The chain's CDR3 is CASSLAQGRGTEAFF. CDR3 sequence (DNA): TGCGCCAGCAGCTTGGCCCAGGGGAGGGGCACTGAAGCTTTCTTT.

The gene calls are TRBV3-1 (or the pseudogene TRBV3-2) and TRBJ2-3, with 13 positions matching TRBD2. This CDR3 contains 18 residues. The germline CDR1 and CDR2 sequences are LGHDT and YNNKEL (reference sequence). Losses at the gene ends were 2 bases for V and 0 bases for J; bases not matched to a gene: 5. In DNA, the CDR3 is TGTGCCAGCAGCCAACGGACTAGCGGGGGCCTAAGCACAGATACGCAGTATTTT. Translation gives CASSQRTSGGLSTDTQYF.

This chain's CDR3 is CASQGLAGYNEQFF. The CDR3, as DNA: TGCGCCAGCCAGGGACTAGCGGGTTACAATGAGCAGTTCTTC. This chain uses TRBV5-1 with TRBJ2-1; TRBD2 matches at 12 bases. Germline V lookup: CDR1 SGHRS, CDR2 YFSETQ. J gave up 4 bases and V 7 bases, and 3 bases lay outside the gene matches. The CDR3 runs to 14 residues.

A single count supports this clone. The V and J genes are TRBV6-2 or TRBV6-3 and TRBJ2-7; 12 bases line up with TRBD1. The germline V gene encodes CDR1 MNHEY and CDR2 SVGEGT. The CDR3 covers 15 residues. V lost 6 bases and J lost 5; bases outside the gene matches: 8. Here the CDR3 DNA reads TGTGCCAGCAGCCCCGGGACAGGGGGCCTGAACGAGCAGTACGTC. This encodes CASSPGTGGLNEQYV.

Written as DNA, the CDR3 is TGTGCCAGCAGCAAGGACAGGGGAGGCGAGCAGTTCTTC. Its protein is CASSKDRGGEQFF. The chain has TRBV7-2 and TRBJ2-1; TRBD1 matches 9 bases. Losses at the gene ends were 5 bases for V and 10 bases for J; bases not matched to a gene: 6. CDR1 is SGHTA, CDR2 FQGNSA, per germline. This CDR3 comprises 13 residues.

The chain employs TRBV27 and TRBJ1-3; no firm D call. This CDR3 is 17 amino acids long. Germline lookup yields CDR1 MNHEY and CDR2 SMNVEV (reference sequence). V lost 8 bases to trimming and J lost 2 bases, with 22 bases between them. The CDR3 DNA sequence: TGTGCCAGCTTCGTTCCCCAGTTGGTTGGCACTGGAAACACCATATATTTT. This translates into CASFVPQLVGTGNTIYF.

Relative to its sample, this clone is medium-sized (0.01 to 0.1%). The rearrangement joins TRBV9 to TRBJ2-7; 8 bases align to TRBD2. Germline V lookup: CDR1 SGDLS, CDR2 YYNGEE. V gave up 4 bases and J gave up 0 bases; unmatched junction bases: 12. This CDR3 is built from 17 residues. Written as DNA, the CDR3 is TGTGCCAGCAGCCAACAAGAACTAGCGGTCCCCTCCTACGAGCAGTACTTC. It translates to CASSQQELAVPSYEQYF.

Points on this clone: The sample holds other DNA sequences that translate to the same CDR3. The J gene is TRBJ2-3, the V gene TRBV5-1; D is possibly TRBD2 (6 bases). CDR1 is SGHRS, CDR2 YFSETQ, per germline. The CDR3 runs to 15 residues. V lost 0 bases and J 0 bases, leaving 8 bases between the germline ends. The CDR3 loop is CASSLDGTSTDTQYF. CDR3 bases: TGCGCCAGCAGCTTGGACGGGACTAGCACAGATACGCAGTATTTT.

Written as DNA, the CDR3 is TGTGCCAGCAGTCAGGGGACAGGGGAAAACATTCAGTACTTC. Residues: CASSQGTGENIQYF. The V gene is TRBV6-4, the J gene TRBJ2-4, with 10 positions matching TRBD1. V was pared by 5 bases and J by 5 bases, with 3 bases of the junction left unmatched. Germline V gene lookup returns CDR1 MRHNA and CDR2 SNTAGT. The length of the CDR3 is 14 residues.

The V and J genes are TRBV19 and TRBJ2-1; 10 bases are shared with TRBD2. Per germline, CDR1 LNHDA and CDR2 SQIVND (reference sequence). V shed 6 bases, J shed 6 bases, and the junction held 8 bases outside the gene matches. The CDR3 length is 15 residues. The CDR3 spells CASSPLAGASNEQFF. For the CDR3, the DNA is TGTGCCAGTAGCCCCCTAGCGGGGGCCTCCAATGAGCAGTTCTTC.